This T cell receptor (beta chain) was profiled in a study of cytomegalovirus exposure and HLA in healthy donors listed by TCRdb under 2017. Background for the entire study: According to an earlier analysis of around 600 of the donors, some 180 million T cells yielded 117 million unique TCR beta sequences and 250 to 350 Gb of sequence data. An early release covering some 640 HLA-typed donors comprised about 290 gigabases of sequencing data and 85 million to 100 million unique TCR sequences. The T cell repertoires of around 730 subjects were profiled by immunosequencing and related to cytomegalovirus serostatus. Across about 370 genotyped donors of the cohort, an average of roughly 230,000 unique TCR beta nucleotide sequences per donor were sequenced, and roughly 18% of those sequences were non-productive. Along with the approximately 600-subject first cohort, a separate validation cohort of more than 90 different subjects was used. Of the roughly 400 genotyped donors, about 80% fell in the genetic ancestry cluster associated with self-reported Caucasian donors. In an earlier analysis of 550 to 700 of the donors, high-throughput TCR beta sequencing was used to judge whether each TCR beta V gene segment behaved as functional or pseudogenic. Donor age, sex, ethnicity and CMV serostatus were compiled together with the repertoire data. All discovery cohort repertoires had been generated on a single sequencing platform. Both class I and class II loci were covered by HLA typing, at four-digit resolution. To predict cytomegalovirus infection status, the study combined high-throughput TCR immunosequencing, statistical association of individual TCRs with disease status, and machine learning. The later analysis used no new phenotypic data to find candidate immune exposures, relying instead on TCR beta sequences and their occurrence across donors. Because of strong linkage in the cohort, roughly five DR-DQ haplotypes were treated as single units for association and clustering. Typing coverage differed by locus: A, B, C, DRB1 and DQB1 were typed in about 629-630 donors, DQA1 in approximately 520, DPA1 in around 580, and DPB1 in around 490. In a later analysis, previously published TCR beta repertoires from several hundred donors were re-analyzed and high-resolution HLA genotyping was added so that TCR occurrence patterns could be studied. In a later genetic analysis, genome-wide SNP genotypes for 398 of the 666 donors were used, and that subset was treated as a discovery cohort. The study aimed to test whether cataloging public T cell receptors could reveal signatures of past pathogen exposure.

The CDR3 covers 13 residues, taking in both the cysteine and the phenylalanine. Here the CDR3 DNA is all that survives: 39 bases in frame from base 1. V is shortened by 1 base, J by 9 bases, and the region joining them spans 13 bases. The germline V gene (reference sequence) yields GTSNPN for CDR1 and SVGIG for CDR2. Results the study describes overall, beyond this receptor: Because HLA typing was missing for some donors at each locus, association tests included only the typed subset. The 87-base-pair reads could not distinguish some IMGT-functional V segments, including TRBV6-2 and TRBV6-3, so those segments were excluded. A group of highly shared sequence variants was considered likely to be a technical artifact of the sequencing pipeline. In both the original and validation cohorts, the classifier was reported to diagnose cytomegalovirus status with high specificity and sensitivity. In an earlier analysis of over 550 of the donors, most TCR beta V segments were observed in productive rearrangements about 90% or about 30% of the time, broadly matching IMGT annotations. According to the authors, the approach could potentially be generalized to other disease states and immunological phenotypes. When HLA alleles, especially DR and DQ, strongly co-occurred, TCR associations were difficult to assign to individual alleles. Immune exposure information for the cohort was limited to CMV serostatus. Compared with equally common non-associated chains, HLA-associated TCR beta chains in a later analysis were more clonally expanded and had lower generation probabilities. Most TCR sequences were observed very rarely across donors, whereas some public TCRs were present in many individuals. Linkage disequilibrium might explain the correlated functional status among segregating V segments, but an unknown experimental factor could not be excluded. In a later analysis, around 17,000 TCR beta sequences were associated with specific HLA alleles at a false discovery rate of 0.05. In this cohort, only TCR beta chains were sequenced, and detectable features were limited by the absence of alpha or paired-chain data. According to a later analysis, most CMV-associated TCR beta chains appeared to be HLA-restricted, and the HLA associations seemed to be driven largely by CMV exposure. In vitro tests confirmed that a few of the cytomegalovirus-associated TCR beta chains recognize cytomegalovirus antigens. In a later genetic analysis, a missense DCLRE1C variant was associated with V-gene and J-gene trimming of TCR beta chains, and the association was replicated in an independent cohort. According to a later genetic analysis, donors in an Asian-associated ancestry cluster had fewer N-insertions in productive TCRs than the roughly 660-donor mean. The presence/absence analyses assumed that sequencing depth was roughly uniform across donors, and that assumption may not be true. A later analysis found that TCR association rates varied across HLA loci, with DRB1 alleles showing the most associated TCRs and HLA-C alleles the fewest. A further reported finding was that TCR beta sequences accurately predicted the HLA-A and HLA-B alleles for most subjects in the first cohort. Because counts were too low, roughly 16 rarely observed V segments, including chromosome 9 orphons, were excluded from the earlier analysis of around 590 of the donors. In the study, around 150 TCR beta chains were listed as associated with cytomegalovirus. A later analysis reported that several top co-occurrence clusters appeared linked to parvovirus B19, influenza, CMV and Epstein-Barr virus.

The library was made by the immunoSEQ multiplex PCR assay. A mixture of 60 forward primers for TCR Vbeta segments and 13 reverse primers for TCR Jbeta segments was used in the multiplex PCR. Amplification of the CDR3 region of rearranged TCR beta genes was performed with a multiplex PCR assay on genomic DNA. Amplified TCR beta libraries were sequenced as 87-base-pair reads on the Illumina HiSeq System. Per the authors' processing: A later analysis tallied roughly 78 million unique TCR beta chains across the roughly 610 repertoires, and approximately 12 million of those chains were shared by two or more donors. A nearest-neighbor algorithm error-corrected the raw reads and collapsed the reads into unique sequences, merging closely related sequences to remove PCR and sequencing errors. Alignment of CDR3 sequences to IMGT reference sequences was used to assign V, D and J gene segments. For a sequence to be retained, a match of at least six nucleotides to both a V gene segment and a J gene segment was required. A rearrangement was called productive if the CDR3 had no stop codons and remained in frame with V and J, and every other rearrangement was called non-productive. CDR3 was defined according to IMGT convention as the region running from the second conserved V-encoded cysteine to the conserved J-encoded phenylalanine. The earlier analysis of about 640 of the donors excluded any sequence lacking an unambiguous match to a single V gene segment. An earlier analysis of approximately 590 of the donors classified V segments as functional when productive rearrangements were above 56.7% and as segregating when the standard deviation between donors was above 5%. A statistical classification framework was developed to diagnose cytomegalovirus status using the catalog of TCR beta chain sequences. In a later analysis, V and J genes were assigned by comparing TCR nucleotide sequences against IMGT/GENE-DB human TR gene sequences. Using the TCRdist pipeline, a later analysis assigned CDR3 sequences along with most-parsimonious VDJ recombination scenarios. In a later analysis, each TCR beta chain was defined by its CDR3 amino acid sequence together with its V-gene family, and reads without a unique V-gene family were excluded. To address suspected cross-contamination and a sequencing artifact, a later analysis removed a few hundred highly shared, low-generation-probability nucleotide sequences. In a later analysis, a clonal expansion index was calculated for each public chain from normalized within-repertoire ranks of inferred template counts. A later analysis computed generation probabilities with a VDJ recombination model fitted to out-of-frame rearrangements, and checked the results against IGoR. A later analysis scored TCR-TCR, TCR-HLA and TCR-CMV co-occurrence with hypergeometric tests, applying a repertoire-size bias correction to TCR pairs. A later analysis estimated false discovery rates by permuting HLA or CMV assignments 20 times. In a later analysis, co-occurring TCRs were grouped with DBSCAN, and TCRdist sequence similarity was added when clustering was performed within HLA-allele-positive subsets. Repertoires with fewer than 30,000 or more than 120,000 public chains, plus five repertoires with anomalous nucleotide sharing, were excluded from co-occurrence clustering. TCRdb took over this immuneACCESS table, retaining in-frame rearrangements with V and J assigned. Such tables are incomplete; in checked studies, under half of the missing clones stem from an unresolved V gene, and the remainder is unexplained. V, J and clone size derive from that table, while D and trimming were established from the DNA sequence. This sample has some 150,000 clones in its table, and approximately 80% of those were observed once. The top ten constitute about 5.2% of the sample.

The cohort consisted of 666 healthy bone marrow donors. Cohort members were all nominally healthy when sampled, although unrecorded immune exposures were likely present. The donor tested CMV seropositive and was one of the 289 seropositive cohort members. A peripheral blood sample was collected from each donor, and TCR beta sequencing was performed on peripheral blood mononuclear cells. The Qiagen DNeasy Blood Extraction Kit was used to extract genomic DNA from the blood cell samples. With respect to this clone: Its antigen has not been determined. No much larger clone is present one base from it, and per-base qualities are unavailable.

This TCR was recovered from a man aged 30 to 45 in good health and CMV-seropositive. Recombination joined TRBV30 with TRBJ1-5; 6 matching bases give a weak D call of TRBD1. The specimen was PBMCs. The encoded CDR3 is CAWSATGSWPQHF. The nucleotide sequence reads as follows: TGTGCCTGGAGTGCAACAGGGTCTTGGCCCCAGCATTTT.